The rows below give T cell receptor beta chains drawn from one sample of a study of beta chain features in type 1 diabetes. Only in-frame clones appear in the TCRdb table, and some are missing; sequencing was by immunoSEQ multiplex PCR. The data show 150,000 or so clones, around 8.4% seen once. Sequenced input: central memory CD4+ T cells from blood. These receptors came from a woman in her late teens or twenties with type 1 diabetes. The CDR3 runs from the conserved cysteine through the conserved F or W. The D gene is left open where the match is weak. Expanded clones get a size class; other rows say once, few or many, or leave the size out.

V gene: TRBV6-5
D gene: TRBD1
J gene: TRBJ1-5
clone size: few
CDR3 protein: CASSETGGGQPQHF
CDR3 DNA: TGTGCCAGCAGCGAAACAGGGGGAGGACAGCCCCAGCATTTT

V gene: TRBV5-1
D gene: TRBD1
J gene: TRBJ1-1
clone size: few
CDR3 protein: CASSLAGQLYTEAFF
CDR3 DNA: TGTGCCAGCAGCTTGGCGGGACAGCTATACACTGAAGCTTTCTTT

V gene: TRBV2
D gene: .
J gene: TRBJ1-1
clone size: few
CDR3 protein: CASRPSQGNTEAFF
CDR3 DNA: TGTGCCAGCAGACCGAGTCAGGGGAACACTGAAGCTTTCTTT

V gene: TRBV7-3
D gene: .
J gene: TRBJ1-1
clone size: few
CDR3 protein: CASSSREATGAFF
CDR3 DNA: TGTGCCAGCAGCTCCCGTGAAGCGACGGGAGCTTTCTTT

V gene: TRBV11-2
D gene: .
J gene: TRBJ2-3
clone size: .
CDR3 protein: CASSFDGDTQYF
CDR3 DNA: TGTGCCAGCAGCTTCGACGGGGATACGCAGTATTTT

V gene: TRBV4-2
D gene: .
J gene: TRBJ2-3
clone size: .
CDR3 protein: CASTTGGAQVADTQYF
CDR3 DNA: TGTGCCAGCACCACCGGAGGGGCCCAGGTGGCAGATACGCAGTATTTT

V gene: TRBV18
D gene: TRBD1
J gene: TRBJ2-7
clone size: many
CDR3 protein: CASSLGQALGEQYF
CDR3 DNA: TGTGCCAGCTCACTCGGACAGGCCCTCGGCGAGCAGTACTTC

V gene: TRBV28
D gene: TRBD1
J gene: TRBJ1-1
clone size: .
CDR3 protein: CASNPGQGQIWTFF
CDR3 DNA: TGTGCCAGCAACCCGGGACAGGGACAAATCTGGACTTTCTTT

V gene: TRBV7-2
D gene: TRBD2
J gene: TRBJ2-3
clone size: .
CDR3 protein: CASSFLRGGRGRDTQYF
CDR3 DNA: TGTGCCAGCAGCTTCCTGCGGGGGGGCCGGGGTAGAGATACGCAGTATTTT

V gene: TRBV28
D gene: TRBD1
J gene: TRBJ2-1
clone size: .
CDR3 protein: CASSSHRDSIYNEQFF
CDR3 DNA: TGTGCCAGCAGTTCGCACCGGGACAGCATCTACAATGAGCAGTTCTTC

V gene: TRBV7-2
D gene: .
J gene: TRBJ1-2
clone size: few
CDR3 protein: CASSLAPARLSTYGYTF
CDR3 DNA: TGTGCCAGCAGCTTAGCCCCTGCTAGACTCTCTACCTATGGCTACACCTTC

V gene: TRBV19
D gene: .
J gene: TRBJ1-1
clone size: .
CDR3 protein: CASSVLPTGNTEAFF
CDR3 DNA: TGTGCCAGTAGTGTCCTTCCGACAGGGAACACTGAAGCTTTCTTT

V gene: TRBV7-2
D gene: TRBD2
J gene: TRBJ2-1
clone size: few
CDR3 protein: CASSINGAGSSYNEQFF
CDR3 DNA: TGTGCCAGCAGCATAAACGGAGCGGGGAGCTCCTACAATGAGCAGTTCTTC

V gene: TRBV30
D gene: TRBD2
J gene: TRBJ2-3
clone size: .
CDR3 protein: CAWSTGLAGGPDTQYF
CDR3 DNA: TGTGCCTGGAGTACGGGACTAGCGGGAGGGCCAGATACGCAGTATTTT

V gene: TRBV29-1
D gene: .
J gene: TRBJ1-5
clone size: .
CDR3 protein: CSVAQASGQPQHF
CDR3 DNA: TGCAGCGTCGCACAGGCGTCAGGTCAGCCCCAGCATTTT

V gene: TRBV20-1
D gene: .
J gene: TRBJ1-2
clone size: few
CDR3 protein: CSGVGAYGYTF
CDR3 DNA: TGCAGTGGGGTGGGGGCCTATGGCTACACCTTC

V gene: TRBV29-1
D gene: .
J gene: TRBJ1-1
clone size: few
CDR3 protein: CSVGGIGGTEAFF
CDR3 DNA: TGCAGCGTTGGGGGAATTGGAGGGACTGAAGCTTTCTTT

V gene: TRBV5-1
D gene: .
J gene: TRBJ2-1
clone size: few
CDR3 protein: CASSLRLVSTEQFF
CDR3 DNA: TGCGCCAGCAGCTTAAGACTAGTCTCTACTGAGCAGTTCTTC

V gene: TRBV5-5
D gene: TRBD2
J gene: TRBJ2-1
clone size: .
CDR3 protein: CASLGLVENEQFF
CDR3 DNA: TGTGCCAGCTTAGGACTAGTAGAGAATGAGCAGTTCTTC

V gene: TRBV7-2
D gene: TRBD1
J gene: TRBJ2-7
clone size: few
CDR3 protein: CASSLNRGRNEQYF
CDR3 DNA: TGTGCCAGCAGCCTCAACAGGGGGCGTAACGAGCAGTACTTC

V gene: TRBV7-9
D gene: TRBD2
J gene: TRBJ2-2
clone size: .
CDR3 protein: CASSLKLAGEGTGELFF
CDR3 DNA: TGTGCCAGCAGCTTAAAGCTAGCGGGAGAGGGGACCGGGGAGCTGTTTTTT

V gene: TRBV4-3
D gene: TRBD1
J gene: TRBJ2-1
clone size: few
CDR3 protein: CASSLARDREYNEQFF
CDR3 DNA: TGCGCCAGCAGCCTAGCGCGGGACAGGGAATACAATGAGCAGTTCTTC

V gene: TRBV9
D gene: .
J gene: TRBJ1-2
clone size: few
CDR3 protein: CASSPTGGGTNYGYTF
CDR3 DNA: TGTGCCAGCAGCCCCACCGGGGGGGGGACTAACTATGGCTACACCTTC

V gene: TRBV10-3
D gene: TRBD1
J gene: TRBJ1-1
clone size: few
CDR3 protein: CAISEDPGGEAFF
CDR3 DNA: TGTGCCATCAGTGAGGATCCAGGGGGCGAAGCTTTCTTT

V gene: TRBV27
D gene: TRBD2
J gene: TRBJ2-3
clone size: .
CDR3 protein: CASSGTSGTDTQYF
CDR3 DNA: TGTGCCAGCTCCGGGACTAGCGGAACAGATACGCAGTATTTT

V gene: TRBV19
D gene: .
J gene: TRBJ1-2
clone size: .
CDR3 protein: CASSGEGWSNYGYTF
CDR3 DNA: TGTGCCAGTAGTGGCGAGGGCTGGAGTAACTATGGCTACACCTTC

V gene: TRBV7-9
D gene: .
J gene: TRBJ1-2
clone size: .
CDR3 protein: CASSSLQGGYTF
CDR3 DNA: TGTGCCAGCAGCTCCCTCCAGGGGGGCTACACCTTC

V gene: TRBV4-1
D gene: TRBD1
J gene: TRBJ1-2
clone size: .
CDR3 protein: CASSQEGQGTGYGYTF
CDR3 DNA: TGCGCCAGCAGCCAAGAGGGACAGGGGACGGGCTATGGCTACACCTTC

V gene: TRBV5-6
D gene: .
J gene: TRBJ1-4
clone size: .
CDR3 protein: CASSLTTGNHEKLFF
CDR3 DNA: TGTGCCAGCAGCCTAACGACAGGCAATCATGAAAAACTGTTTTTT

V gene: TRBV27
D gene: TRBD1
J gene: TRBJ2-5
clone size: few
CDR3 protein: CASSHRGRETQYF
CDR3 DNA: TGTGCCAGCAGCCACAGGGGGCGGGAGACCCAGTACTTC

V gene: TRBV11-1
D gene: .
J gene: TRBJ2-2
clone size: few
CDR3 protein: CASSQTLATGELFF
CDR3 DNA: TGTGCCAGCAGCCAGACACTGGCGACCGGGGAGCTGTTTTTT

V gene: TRBV2
D gene: TRBD1
J gene: TRBJ2-7
clone size: few
CDR3 protein: CASRGQLIAYEQYF
CDR3 DNA: TGTGCCAGCAGGGGACAGCTCATAGCCTACGAGCAGTACTTC

V gene: TRBV9
D gene: .
J gene: TRBJ2-3
clone size: .
CDR3 protein: CASSVDPNGSTDTQYF
CDR3 DNA: TGTGCCAGCAGCGTAGATCCGAACGGGAGTACAGATACGCAGTATTTT

V gene: TRBV11-3
D gene: TRBD1
J gene: TRBJ2-1
clone size: .
CDR3 protein: CASGQGGYNEQFF
CDR3 DNA: TGTGCCAGCGGACAGGGAGGCTACAATGAGCAGTTCTTC

V gene: TRBV5-7
D gene: TRBD1
J gene: TRBJ1-2
clone size: .
CDR3 protein: CASSLSGQGYGYTF
CDR3 DNA: TGTGCCAGCAGCTTGTCGGGACAGGGCTATGGCTACACCTTC

V gene: TRBV25-1
D gene: .
J gene: TRBJ1-2
clone size: few
CDR3 protein: CASRDSLSGYTF
CDR3 DNA: TGTGCCAGCAGGGACAGTTTGTCTGGCTACACCTTC

V gene: TRBV6-1
D gene: .
J gene: TRBJ1-2
clone size: few
CDR3 protein: CASRGEQGYNYGYTF
CDR3 DNA: TGTGCCAGCAGAGGAGAGCAGGGTTATAACTATGGCTACACCTTC

V gene: TRBV4-2
D gene: TRBD1
J gene: TRBJ2-7
clone size: .
CDR3 protein: CASSQDRGPGEQYF
CDR3 DNA: TGTGCCAGCAGCCAAGACAGGGGGCCGGGCGAGCAGTACTTC

V gene: TRBV7-9
D gene: TRBD2
J gene: TRBJ2-3
clone size: .
CDR3 protein: CASSRTSGFTDTQYF
CDR3 DNA: TGTGCCAGCAGCCGGACTAGCGGGTTCACAGATACGCAGTATTTT

V gene: TRBV6-5
D gene: .
J gene: TRBJ2-2
clone size: few
CDR3 protein: CASTQGWATGELFF
CDR3 DNA: TGTGCCAGCACACAGGGTTGGGCAACCGGGGAGCTGTTTTTT

V gene: TRBV18
D gene: .
J gene: TRBJ2-5
clone size: .
CDR3 protein: CASSPSSQETQYF
CDR3 DNA: TGTGCCAGCTCACCTTCGAGTCAAGAGACCCAGTACTTC

V gene: TRBV5-1
D gene: .
J gene: TRBJ1-4
clone size: .
CDR3 protein: CASSPQGMGEKLFF
CDR3 DNA: TGCGCCAGCAGCCCTCAGGGGATGGGCGAAAAACTGTTTTTT

V gene: TRBV2
D gene: .
J gene: TRBJ1-1
clone size: few
CDR3 protein: CASTQGQGMNTEAFF
CDR3 DNA: TGTGCCAGCACCCAGGGGCAGGGTATGAACACTGAAGCTTTCTTT

V gene: TRBV6-5
D gene: .
J gene: TRBJ2-5
clone size: few
CDR3 protein: CASSRAGAGAETQYF
CDR3 DNA: TGTGCCAGCAGCCGAGCAGGGGCTGGGGCTGAGACCCAGTACTTC

V gene: TRBV4-3
D gene: TRBD2
J gene: TRBJ2-3
clone size: .
CDR3 protein: CASSRGGVDTQYF
CDR3 DNA: TGCGCCAGCAGCCGGGGGGGAGTGGATACGCAGTATTTT

V gene: TRBV2
D gene: TRBD2
J gene: TRBJ2-7
clone size: few
CDR3 protein: CASSGDYYEQYF
CDR3 DNA: TGTGCCAGCAGTGGGGACTACTACGAGCAGTACTTC

V gene: TRBV28
D gene: .
J gene: TRBJ1-1
clone size: few
CDR3 protein: CASSAPPGNTEAFF
CDR3 DNA: TGTGCCAGCAGTGCCCCCCCAGGGAACACTGAAGCTTTCTTT

V gene: TRBV5-1
D gene: .
J gene: TRBJ2-1
clone size: .
CDR3 protein: CASSLQGIVNEQFF
CDR3 DNA: TGCGCCAGCAGCTTGCAGGGGATCGTCAATGAGCAGTTCTTC

V gene: TRBV6-4
D gene: TRBD1
J gene: TRBJ1-1
clone size: few
CDR3 protein: CASSDGQGGTEAFF
CDR3 DNA: TGTGCCAGCAGTGACGGACAGGGAGGCACTGAAGCTTTCTTT

V gene: TRBV15
D gene: TRBD1
J gene: TRBJ1-1
clone size: .
CDR3 protein: CATSTGQGTNTEAFF
CDR3 DNA: TGTGCCACCAGTACGGGACAGGGTACGAACACTGAAGCTTTCTTT

V gene: TRBV13
D gene: TRBD2
J gene: TRBJ2-1
clone size: .
CDR3 protein: CASRLRRLAGSYNEQFF
CDR3 DNA: TGTGCCAGCAGACTTAGGAGGCTAGCGGGCTCCTACAATGAGCAGTTCTTC

V gene: TRBV7-2
D gene: .
J gene: TRBJ1-1
clone size: .
CDR3 protein: CASSLSGAENTEAFF
CDR3 DNA: TGTGCCAGCAGCTTATCAGGGGCAGAGAACACTGAAGCTTTCTTT

V gene: TRBV7-9
D gene: .
J gene: TRBJ2-4
clone size: few
CDR3 protein: CASSHVSRAKNIQYF
CDR3 DNA: TGTGCCAGCAGCCACGTCTCCAGGGCCAAAAACATTCAGTACTTC

V gene: TRBV7-2
D gene: .
J gene: TRBJ2-4
clone size: few
CDR3 protein: CASSLQGMNIQYF
CDR3 DNA: TGTGCCAGCAGCCTCCAGGGGATGAACATTCAGTACTTC

V gene: TRBV7-9
D gene: .
J gene: TRBJ2-2
clone size: few
CDR3 protein: CASSSQGSGELFF
CDR3 DNA: TGTGCCAGCAGCTCACAGGGATCCGGGGAGCTGTTTTTT

V gene: TRBV7-3
D gene: TRBD1
J gene: TRBJ2-7
clone size: .
CDR3 protein: CASSLGQGAPRQYF
CDR3 DNA: TGTGCCAGCAGCTTAGGACAGGGGGCACCCCGTCAGTACTTC

V gene: TRBV4-2
D gene: .
J gene: TRBJ1-1
clone size: few
CDR3 protein: CASSSPGRTAEAFF
CDR3 DNA: TGTGCCAGCAGCTCACCAGGCAGAACGGCTGAAGCTTTCTTT

V gene: TRBV6-5
D gene: .
J gene: TRBJ1-1
clone size: .
CDR3 protein: CATHTDRNTEAFF
CDR3 DNA: TGTGCCACCCATACAGACAGGAACACTGAAGCTTTCTTT

V gene: TRBV2
D gene: .
J gene: TRBJ1-5
clone size: many
CDR3 protein: CASSSGDRRHF
CDR3 DNA: TGTGCCAGCAGTTCCGGTGACAGGAGGCATTTT

V gene: TRBV5-1
D gene: .
J gene: TRBJ1-1
clone size: few
CDR3 protein: CASSPLRENTEAFF
CDR3 DNA: TGCGCCAGCAGCCCCCTTCGAGAGAACACTGAAGCTTTCTTT